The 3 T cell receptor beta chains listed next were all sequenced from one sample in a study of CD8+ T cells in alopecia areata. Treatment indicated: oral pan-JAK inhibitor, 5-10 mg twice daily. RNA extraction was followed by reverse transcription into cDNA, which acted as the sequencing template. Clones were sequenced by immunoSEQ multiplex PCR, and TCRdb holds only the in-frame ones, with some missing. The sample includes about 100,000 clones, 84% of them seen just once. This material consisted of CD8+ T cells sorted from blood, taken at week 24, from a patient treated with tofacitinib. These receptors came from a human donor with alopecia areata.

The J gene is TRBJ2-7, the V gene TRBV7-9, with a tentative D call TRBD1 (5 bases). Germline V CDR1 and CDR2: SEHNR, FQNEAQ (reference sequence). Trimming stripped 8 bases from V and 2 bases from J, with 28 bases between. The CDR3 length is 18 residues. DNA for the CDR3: TGTGCCAGCTTTCCACCTCCAGGGTTTGTTGGTCCCCCCTACGAGCAGTACTTC. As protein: CASFPPPGFVGPPYEQYF.

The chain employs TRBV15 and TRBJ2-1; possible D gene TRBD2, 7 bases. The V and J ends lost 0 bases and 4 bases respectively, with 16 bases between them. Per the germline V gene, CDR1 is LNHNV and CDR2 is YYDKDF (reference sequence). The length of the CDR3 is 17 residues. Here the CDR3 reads CATSREVRGPMYNEQFF. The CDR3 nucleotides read TGTGCCACCAGCAGAGAGGTGCGGGGGCCTATGTACAATGAGCAGTTCTTC.

Here the CDR3 reads CASSFLQRVAFF. The CDR3 region has the DNA TGTGCCAGCAGCTTTCTTCAAAGGGTAGCTTTCTTT. V and J are TRBV5-6 and TRBJ1-1; D gene uncertain. The CDR3 is 12 residues long. Germline V gene sequence: CDR1 SGHDT, CDR2 YYEEEE. V was clipped by 2 bases and J by 10 bases, with 12 bases between them. The full variable domain, with the rest looked up from reference TRBV5-6 and TRBJ1-1, is DAGVTQSPTHLIKTRGQQVTLRCSPKSGHDTVSWYQQALGQGPQFIFQYYEEEERQRGNFPDRFSGHQFPNYSSELNVNALLLGDSALYLCASSFLQRVAFFGQGTRLTVV.